This T cell receptor (beta chain) was captured by sequencing in a study of lymphopenia after photon versus proton radiotherapy (dated by TCRdb to between 2017 and 2020). Background for the entire study: In patients with gastrointestinal tumors who developed high-grade lymphopenia, the study compared the immunological effects of photon radiation therapy with those of proton radiation therapy. The goal of the study was to characterize the differences between the two radiation modalities in how they affect the immune system. The cohort included under 25 patients with gastrointestinal tumors who developed lymphopenia after receiving either photon or proton therapy. The research as a whole found: During treatment, patients who received photon therapy lost naive T cells and TCR diversity and gained effector/memory populations, whereas patients who received proton therapy remained relatively stable. Across the cohort, an inverse correlation was found between a larger post-nadir drop in TCR diversity and overall survival time among patients who died. After the lymphocyte count nadir, repertoires from photon-treated patients showed oligoclonal expansion, particularly of CD8+ Temra cells, and this expansion drove the decline in diversity. The authors looked at the survival association only in patients who died, and they framed better survival with proton therapy as a possibility rather than a demonstrated result.

The CDR3 goes from the cysteine to the phenylalanine over 14 residues. CDR3 DNA is the only sequence kept; it has 42 bases, read in frame from the first base. V ends up 3 bases short and J 1 base short, with an unmatched junction base count of 2. For CDR1 and CDR2, the germline V gene lists SGHTA and FQGTGA. The library was built by means of the immunoSEQ multiplex PCR assay. Deep sequencing of rearranged TCR beta loci, alongside multiparametric flow cytometry, was used to profile T cell repertoires. In TCRdb, the immuneACCESS table is reduced to in-frame sequences with V and J assigned. These tables do not hold every clone; where another copy was compared, an unresolved V gene accounts for under half, and the others remain unexplained. Within this sample are about 160,000 clones, with approximately 86% of them counted one time only. Approximately 4.7% of the sample belongs to the ten largest clones.

Concerning this clone itself: Its antigen remains undetermined. No clone much larger than this one lies a single base away; base qualities are absent.

The receptor chain draws on TRBV7-3 and TRBJ1-1, with 7 bases aligning to TRBD1. This TCR came from a man aged 50 or older with gastric cancer. This sample comprised peripheral blood, obtained from a patient treated with photon-based radiotherapy. The CDR3 region reads CASSLGDRNTEAFF. Read as DNA, the sequence is TGTGCCAGCAGCTTGGGGGACAGGAACACTGAAGCTTTCTTT.